The 30 T cell receptor beta chains listed next were all sequenced from one sample in a study of CD8+CD57+ T cells in acquired aplastic anemia (dated by TCRdb to the late 2010s). The listed sequencing device is Illumina HiSeq 2000. TCR beta VDJ combination and CDR3 sequence profiling used genomic DNA as the template. TCRdb trimmed public reads at Q25 via fastp, called clones via MiXCR and kept in-frame beta chains. One record per CDR3 amino acid sequence lists the most common genes and DNA. This sample is represented by about 190,000 distinct CDR3 sequences; about half of them were singletons. The ten largest make up around a sixth of the sample. The sequencing sample was made of sorted CD4+, CD8+, or CD8+CD57+ T cells (not recorded which) from PBMCs. The origin of the receptors is a human donor in good health, serving as a control.

A word on this clonotype: This may be a read error, as it is one base from a much larger clone. This CDR3 fails to terminate in the conserved phenylalanine or tryptophan, so it likely reflects a read error. V gene TRBV7-6 combines with J gene TRBJ2-1; D is ambiguous. This CDR3 region has 16 residues. Germline CDR1 SGHVS, CDR2 FNYEAQ. With 6 bases removed from V and 0 bases from J, the gap between germline ends came to 15 bases. The CDR3 coding sequence is TGTGCCAGCAGTACCGACCCCTTAAGCTCCTACAATGAGCAGTTCCTC. As protein: CASSTDPLSSYNEQFL.

This clonotype was recorded many times. V usage is TRBV12-3 or TRBV12-4 and J usage is TRBJ1-3, with D hard to call. The CDR3 totals 12 residues. V lost 7 bases and J 4 bases, leaving 8 bases between the germline ends. The CDR3 loop reads CASNGFGNTIYF. The CDR3 DNA reads as TGTGCCAGCAATGGGTTCGGAAACACCATATATTTT.

The table lists this clonotype with many counts. This chain uses TRBV7-2 with TRBJ1-5; the match to TRBD1 covers 7 bases. The trim removed 5 bases at V and 7 bases at J, leaving 8 bases unmatched. This CDR3 contains 14 residues. Germline lookup yields CDR1 SGHTA and CDR2 FQGNSA. CDR3 coding DNA: TGTGCCAGCAGCGCTACCCCAGGGGGACAGCCCCAGCATTTT. Amino acid sequence: CASSATPGGQPQHF.

This sequence joins TRBV2 and TRBJ1-5; TRBD1 matches at 9 bases. CDR1 and CDR2 (germline): SNHLY, FYNNEI. With V trimmed by 9 bases and J by 6 bases, 9 bases remained unmatched. CDR3 size: 14 residues. CDR3 DNA: TGTGCCAGTTCCGGACAGGGGATCGGTCAGCCCCAGCATTTT. It specifies CASSGQGIGQPQHF.

The chain recombines TRBV29-1 with TRBJ1-1, with a possible D match to TRBD1 (6 bases). CDR3 length: 13 residues. Looked up from germline, CDR1 is SQVTM and CDR2 is ANQGSEA. V was pared by 4 bases and J by 1 base, with 10 bases between. This CDR3 is CSVAPGQNTEAFF. The CDR3 bases are TGCAGCGTTGCGCCGGGACAGAACACTGAAGCTTTCTTT.

Ten or more counts support this clonotype. J is TRBJ2-2 and V is TRBV11-3, with D possibly being TRBD2 (6 bases). Between the trimmed V and J ends, which lost 3 bases and 4 bases, there was a span of 9 bases. Germline V gene data show CDR1 as SGHNT and CDR2 as YENEEA. This CDR3 region has 14 residues. CDR3 residues: CASSFGGTTGELFF. CDR3 nucleotide sequence: TGTGCCAGCAGCTTTGGAGGGACCACCGGGGAGCTGTTTTTT.

CDR3 DNA: TGTGCCAGTAGTATACGAGGACAGGGAAGTTCACCCCTCCACTTT. This gives the protein CASSIRGQGSSPLHF. The rearrangement uses TRBV19 and TRBJ1-6; 8 nucleotides agree with TRBD1. The length of the CDR3 is 15 residues. Germline assignment: CDR1 LNHDA and CDR2 SQIVND (reference sequence). The trim removed 2 bases at V and 9 bases at J, leaving 6 bases unmatched.

The rearrangement uses TRBV15 and TRBJ2-1; 8 bases match TRBD2. The germline V gene has CDR1 LNHNV and CDR2 YYDKDF (reference sequence). The CDR3 runs to 16 residues. J lost 3 bases, V lost 5 bases, and 9 bases had no gene match. The CDR3 spells CATSLVAGGYYNEQFF. In nucleotides, the CDR3 is TGTGCCACCAGCTTGGTGGCGGGGGGTTACTACAATGAGCAGTTCTTC.

The J gene is TRBJ1-6, the V gene TRBV20-1; TRBD1 matches 10 bases. V shed 0 bases and J 9 bases; nucleotides not matched to a gene: 5. Looked up from germline, CDR1 is DFQATT and CDR2 is SNEGSKA (reference sequence). The CDR3 has 15 residues. CDR3 loop: CSARDQTGGISPLHF. The CDR3 DNA follows: TGCAGTGCTAGAGATCAGACAGGGGGCATTTCACCCCTCCACTTT.

This rearrangement joins TRBV18 to TRBJ1-1; maybe TRBD1 (6 bases). CDR3 length equals 15 residues. The germline gives CDR1 KGHSH, CDR2 LQKENI. Trimming left V 6 bases short and J 5 bases short, with 19 bases between. The CDR3: CASSGGAITLTEAFF. CDR3 DNA sequence: TGTGCCAGCTCTGGGGGGGCGATTACTCTTACTGAAGCTTTCTTT.

This clonotype occurred many times. V usage is TRBV4-3 and J usage is TRBJ2-7, with 7 bases aligning to TRBD1. Germline V gene data show CDR1 as LGHNA and CDR2 as YSLEER. The V gene end was trimmed by 0 bases and the J gene end by 2 bases; junction bases not matched to a gene: 10. The CDR3 consists of 17 residues. The CDR3 nucleotides read TGCGCCAGCAGCCAAGAGGGCTTACTCAGGGGGACCTACGAGCAGTACTTC. This sequence encodes CASSQEGLLRGTYEQYF.

The chain links TRBV20-1 to TRBJ2-5; the match to TRBD1 covers 11 bases. Germline V CDR1 and CDR2: DFQATT, SNEGSKA (reference sequence). V dropped 1 base and J dropped 5; count of bases not matched to a gene: 18. The CDR3 covers 19 residues. Written as DNA, the CDR3 is TGCAGTGCTAGAGCCGCCGCGGGGGACAGGGGGAACACCGGGGAGACCCAGTACTTC. This translates into CSARAAAGDRGNTGETQYF.

The table lists this clonotype with a count of one. V is TRBV13 and J is TRBJ1-2; D unclear. Germline loops: CDR1 PRHDT, CDR2 FYEKMQ (reference sequence). V was trimmed by 4 bases and J by 5 bases, leaving 11 bases between them. The CDR3 sequence is 13 residues long. The CDR3 loop is CASSWGEGYGYTF. The DNA of the CDR3 is TGTGCCAGCAGCTGGGGTGAAGGGTATGGCTACACCTTC.

This clonotype was counted at least ten times. The CDR3 sequence: CASRGDTAYEQYF. DNA of the CDR3: TGTGCCAGCAGGGGGGACACTGCCTACGAGCAGTACTTC. The chain combines TRBV28 with TRBJ2-7; D is possibly TRBD1 (6 bases). V dropped 6 bases and J dropped 2 bases, with 11 bases sitting between them. Germline V gene data show CDR1 as MDHEN and CDR2 as SYDVKM. The CDR3 length is 13 residues. The complete variable domain, with remaining parts taken from reference TRBV28 and TRBJ2-7, reads DVKVTQSSRYLVKRTGEKVFLECVQDMDHENMFWYRQDPGLGLRLIYFSYDVKMKEKGDIPEGYSVSREKKERFSLILESASTNQTSMYLCASRGDTAYEQYFGPGTRLTVT.

This clonotype turned up a few times. With a much larger clone just one base away, this may be a read error. In this CDR3 the conserved last residue, phenylalanine or tryptophan, is missing, so a read error is likely. The chain uses TRBV6-5 and TRBJ2-1; tentatively, D is TRBD1 (5 bases). Trimming stripped 2 bases from V and 12 bases from J, with 11 bases between. Germline CDR1 is MNHEY and CDR2 is SVGAGI. The CDR3 covers 12 residues. The CDR3 here is CASSYAAGRQFL. CDR3 sequence (DNA): TGTGCCAGCAGTTACGCGGCAGGGCGGCAGTTCCTC.

In its sample, this clonotype was seen many times. The V call is TRBV7-2, the J call TRBJ2-7, with TRBD1 as a possible D gene (5 bases). The CDR3 sequence is 12 residues long. Germline CDR1 is SGHTA and CDR2 is FQGNSA. The ends were cut back, 4 bases at V and 3 bases at J, with 7 bases in the middle. CDR3 amino acids: CASSSGFYEQYF. The CDR3 DNA is TGTGCCAGCAGCTCAGGGTTCTACGAGCAGTACTTC.

J is TRBJ2-3 and V is TRBV25-1, with 7 bases that match TRBD2. This CDR3 has 15 amino acids. Trimming cost V 6 bases and J 2 bases; bases outside gene matches: 8. Germline CDR1 reads MGHDK; CDR2 reads SYGVNS. CDR3 nucleotide sequence: TGTGCCAGCAGCCCGGGGGGATCCTACACAGATACGCAGTATTTT. Its translation is CASSPGGSYTDTQYF.

J is TRBJ2-7 and V is TRBV20-1; tentatively, D is TRBD1 or TRBD2 (6 bases each). Per germline, CDR1 DFQATT and CDR2 SNEGSKA (reference sequence). Trimming stripped 6 bases from V and 7 bases from J, with 16 bases between. The length of the CDR3 is 12 residues. The CDR3 reads CSASGGQGEQYF. The DNA of the CDR3 is TGCAGTGCCTCCGGGGGCCAAGGGGAGCAGTACTTC.

V is TRBV9 and J is TRBJ2-3, with 7 bases matching TRBD2. Trimming cost V 3 bases and J 6 bases; bases outside gene matches: 10. The CDR3 covers 15 residues. CDR1 is SGDLS and CDR2 is YYNGEE in the germline V gene. CDR3: CASSEGGSSGDTQYF. CDR3 DNA sequence: TGTGCCAGCAGCGAGGGAGGTTCTAGCGGTGATACGCAGTATTTT.

The chain is built from TRBV6-1 and TRBJ2-5; tentative D call: TRBD2 (7 bases). CDR1 is MNHNS, CDR2 SASEGT, per germline. The CDR3 runs to 14 residues. Trimming stripped 4 bases from V and 10 bases from J, with 19 bases between. The CDR3: CASSVLGGRGIQYF. In DNA form, the CDR3 reads TGTGCCAGCAGTGTCCTCGGGGGGCGCGGTATCCAGTACTTC.

This chain uses TRBV29-1 with TRBJ2-5; 7 nucleotides agree with TRBD1. CDR3 length equals 13 residues. The ends lost 6 bases at V and 2 bases at J; junction bases unmatched: 6. Per germline, CDR1 SQVTM and CDR2 ANQGSEA. DNA of the CDR3: TGCAGCGTAACAGGGGCGGGTCAAGAGACCCAGTACTTC. It encodes CSVTGAGQETQYF.

The V and J genes are TRBV11-3 and TRBJ2-7; 7 nucleotides match TRBD1. Germline V lookup: CDR1 SGHNT, CDR2 YENEEA. J was trimmed by 2 bases and V by 6 bases; bases with no gene match: 7. The CDR3 contains 14 residues. The CDR3: CASSPGTAPYEQYF. DNA for the CDR3: TGTGCCAGCAGTCCAGGGACAGCCCCCTACGAGCAGTACTTC.

In DNA form, the CDR3 reads TGTGCCAGCAGCCTAAGCGGGAGAAGGGTTTATGAGACCCAGTACTTC. It is translated as CASSLSGRRVYETQYF. The chain links TRBV7-9 to TRBJ2-5, with TRBD2 matching 8 bases. The V gene end was trimmed by 5 bases and the J gene end by 5 bases; junction bases not matched to a gene: 13. The V gene's germline CDR1 is SEHNR and CDR2 FQNEAQ (reference sequence). The length of the CDR3 is 16 residues. The full variable domain, with the rest looked up from reference TRBV7-9 and TRBJ2-5, is DTGVSQNPRHKITKRGQNVTFRCDPISEHNRLYWYRQTLGQGPEFLTYFQNEAQLEKSRLLSDRFSAERPKGSFSTLEIQRTEQGDSAMYLCASSLSGRRVYETQYFGPGTRLLVL.

This clonotype was seen more than once but under ten times. A much larger clone differs from this one at a single base, so this may be a read error. V usage is TRBV19 and J usage is TRBJ2-2; D remains unclear. There are 15 residues in the CDR3. Germline CDR1 LNHDA, CDR2 SQIVND (reference sequence). The V end was cut by 5 bases, the J end by 6 bases, with 16 bases between. CDR3 coding DNA: TGTGCCAGTAGTGAAGGCCGGAATATACCCGGGGAGCTGTTTTTT. It is translated as CASSEGRNIPGELFF.

In regard to this clonotype: A much larger clone lies a single base off, so this may be a read error. The chain uses TRBV19 and TRBJ1-6; maybe TRBD1 (5 bases). This CDR3 contains 16 residues. Per germline, CDR1 LNHDA and CDR2 SQIVND (reference sequence). The CDR3, as DNA: TGTGCCAGTAAATCGGGGTTCACAGGAGTTAATCCACCCCTCCACTTT. Amino acids: CASKSGFTGVNPPLHF. The full variable domain, with the rest looked up from reference TRBV19 and TRBJ1-6, is DGGITQSPKYLFRKEGQNVTLSCEQNLNHDAMYWYRQDPGQGLRLIYYSQIVNDFQKGDIAEGYSVSREKKESFPLTVTSAQKNPTAFYLCASKSGFTGVNPPLHFGNGTRLTVT.

This clonotype was observed many times. The V call is TRBV5-4, the J call TRBJ1-5; D remains ambiguous. The V and J ends lost 1 base and 0 bases respectively, with 14 bases between them. CDR3 length equals 17 residues. Germline V gene lookup returns CDR1 SGHNT and CDR2 YYREEE (reference sequence). The CDR3, as DNA: TGTGCCAGCAGCTTGATGAGGTCCCCCTTTAGCAATCAGCCCCAGCATTTT. It specifies CASSLMRSPFSNQPQHF.

The chain is built from TRBV19 and TRBJ1-5; tentatively, D is TRBD1 (6 bases). CDR3 length equals 13 residues. The ends were cut back, 4 bases at V and 11 bases at J, with 15 bases in the middle. Per germline, CDR1 LNHDA and CDR2 SQIVND (reference sequence). CDR3 DNA sequence: TGTGCCAGTAGTAACAGGGCAGGGGAGACCCAGCATTTT. Its translation: CASSNRAGETQHF.

This clonotype was counted between two and nine times. The J gene is TRBJ2-1, the V gene TRBV29-1, with D maybe TRBD1 (6 bases). V gave up 6 bases and J gave up 5 bases, with 11 bases separating them. Germline CDR1 is SQVTM and CDR2 is ANQGSEA. There are 12 residues in the CDR3. The CDR3 DNA reads as TGCAGCGTGGAGCCAGGGGACAATGAGCAGTTCTTC. It specifies CSVEPGDNEQFF.

The chain combines TRBV27 with TRBJ1-2; weak D call: TRBD1 (6 bases). Germline CDR1 reads MNHEY; CDR2 reads SMNVEV (reference sequence). The CDR3 covers 15 residues. Trimming left V 5 bases short and J 2 bases short, with 15 bases between. CDR3 amino acids: CASSPDSQWNYGYTF. DNA for the CDR3: TGTGCCAGCAGTCCGGACAGCCAGTGGAACTATGGCTACACCTTC.

This clonotype was counted at least ten times. This sequence joins TRBV14 and TRBJ2-5; D ambiguous. CDR1 is SGHDN and CDR2 is FVKESK in the germline V gene. This CDR3 spans 13 amino acids. The ends were cut back, 1 base at V and 5 bases at J, with 8 bases in the middle. The CDR3 DNA is TGTGCCAGCAGCCAAGGTCTAGGGGAGACCCAGTACTTC. This translates into CASSQGLGETQYF.